The 10 T cell receptor beta chains below come from one sample, sequenced in a study of metastatic and nonmetastatic thyroid tumors. TCRdb called clones again from the PCR reads with MiXCR. This table has around 18,000 clones, about a fifth appearing once. Thyroid surgery was performed in patients who had received no treatment beforehand. The sequencing sample was made of tumor tissue. These receptors originate from a female donor with papillary thyroid cancer or a benign thyroid nodule (not recorded which). Some clones in this sample may be carry-over from other donors' samples.

This clone was seen at least ten times. The chain couples TRBV7-9 to TRBJ2-1, with D maybe TRBD1 (7 bases). The CDR3 length is 15 residues. Trimming removed 5 bases at V and 6 bases at J, with 17 bases between. The V gene's germline CDR1 is SEHNR and CDR2 FQNEAQ (reference sequence). Here the CDR3 DNA reads TGTGCCAGCAGCCTAATCGGGAGACAGGGCAATGAGCAGTTCTTC. This gives the protein CASSLIGRQGNEQFF.

Many counts were recorded for this clone. This chain uses TRBV2 with TRBJ2-1, with no clear D. CDR1 SNHLY and CDR2 FYNNEI come from the germline V gene. Trimming left V 3 bases short and J 0 bases short, with 6 bases between. This CDR3 contains 14 residues. The CDR3, as DNA: TGTGCCAGCAGTGAGCAGAGCTCCTACAATGAGCAGTTCTTC. Translation gives CASSEQSSYNEQFF. Variable domain in full (rest from reference TRBV2 and TRBJ2-1): EPEVTQTPSHQVTQMGQEVILRCVPISNHLYFYWYRQILGQKVEFLVSFYNNEISEKSEIFDDQFSVERPDGSNFTLKIRSTKLEDSAMYFCASSEQSSYNEQFFGPGTRLTVL.

This clone occurred many times. The chain joins TRBV18 to TRBJ2-3, with D unclear. Germline lookup yields CDR1 KGHSH and CDR2 LQKENI. CDR3 size: 13 residues. With 1 base removed from V and 1 base from J, the gap between germline ends came to 3 bases. The CDR3 coding sequence is TGTGCCAGCTCACCACAGGGCACAGATACGCAGTATTTT. Translated: CASSPQGTDTQYF.

The V call is TRBV20-1, the J call TRBJ2-7; perhaps TRBD2 as D (6 bases). In germline, CDR1 is DFQATT, CDR2 SNEGSKA (reference sequence). The V gene lost 3 bases and the J gene lost 9 bases, with 12 bases spanning the gap. The CDR3 sequence is 11 residues long. CDR3 sequence: CSASVEGGQYF. For the CDR3, the DNA is TGCAGTGCTAGCGTGGAGGGCGGGCAGTACTTC.

This clone was seen repeatedly, ten times or more. CDR3 in DNA: TGCGCCAGCAGCTTCCGCGGGAGTGAAGCCACAGATACGCAGTATTTT. This encodes CASSFRGSEATDTQYF. This chain uses TRBV4-1 with TRBJ2-3; 7 positions match TRBD2. The germline gives CDR1 MGHRA, CDR2 YSYEKL. This CDR3 has 16 residues. V was clipped by 5 bases and J by 2 bases; unmatched bases: 10.

This clone was recorded at least ten times. One junction end disagrees with the germline gene, perhaps due to a read error. The chain links TRBV20-1 to TRBJ2-7, with a weak D call TRBD1 (6 bases). Germline V CDR1 and CDR2: DFQATT, SNEGSKA (reference sequence). The CDR3 runs 13 residues. CDR3 sequence: CSVRGDTSYEQYF. CDR3 bases: TGCAGTGTTAGAGGGGACACCAGCTACGAGCAGTACTTC.

This clone was counted only a few times. In DNA, the CDR3 is TGTGCCAGCAGTTTAGAGGGACAGAACACAGATACGCAGTATTTT. Translating gives CASSLEGQNTDTQYF. V gene TRBV12-3 or TRBV12-4 combines with J gene TRBJ2-3; 7 nucleotides agree with TRBD1. The trim removed 1 base at V and 2 bases at J, leaving 3 bases unmatched. This CDR3 region has 15 residues.

This clone was counted many times. J is TRBJ2-4 and V is TRBV20-1; 7 nucleotides align to TRBD1. CDR3 length equals 13 residues. Per the germline V gene, CDR1 is DFQATT and CDR2 is SNEGSKA (reference sequence). V trimming: 6 bases; J trimming: 10 bases; junction bases outside the gene matches: 12. As DNA, the CDR3 is TGCAGTGCCGGGGACAGATTAGGGGCTATTCAGTACTTC. It codes for CSAGDRLGAIQYF.

This clone was recorded many times. Other DNA variants within this sample encode the same CDR3. The rearrangement links TRBV9 to TRBJ2-5, with D maybe TRBD1 (5 bases). CDR1 is SGDLS and CDR2 is YYNGEE in the germline V gene. Between the trimmed V and J ends, which lost 4 bases and 7 bases, there was a span of 23 bases. This CDR3 spans 16 amino acids. CDR3 coding DNA: TGTGCCAGCAGCCCATCGGTGACAGACAGCGTGGGGACCCAGTACTTC. This gives the protein CASSPSVTDSVGTQYF. The variable domain in full, completed from reference TRBV9 and TRBJ2-5, reads DSGVTQTPKHLITATGQRVTLRCSPRSGDLSVYWYQQSLDQGLQFLIQYYNGEERAKGNILERFSAQQFPDLHSELNLSSLELGDSALYFCASSPSVTDSVGTQYFGPGTRLLVL.

This clone was recorded at least ten times. V usage is TRBV4-2 and J usage is TRBJ2-3; tentative D call: TRBD2 (5 bases). Germline lookup yields CDR1 LGHNA and CDR2 YNFKEQ. The CDR3 consists of 15 residues. Trimming took 1 base from V and 6 from J, leaving 14 bases between them. CDR3 nucleotide sequence: TGTGCCAGCAGCCAAGTGAGGACTTCAAAGGATACGCAGTATTTT. This gives the protein CASSQVRTSKDTQYF.